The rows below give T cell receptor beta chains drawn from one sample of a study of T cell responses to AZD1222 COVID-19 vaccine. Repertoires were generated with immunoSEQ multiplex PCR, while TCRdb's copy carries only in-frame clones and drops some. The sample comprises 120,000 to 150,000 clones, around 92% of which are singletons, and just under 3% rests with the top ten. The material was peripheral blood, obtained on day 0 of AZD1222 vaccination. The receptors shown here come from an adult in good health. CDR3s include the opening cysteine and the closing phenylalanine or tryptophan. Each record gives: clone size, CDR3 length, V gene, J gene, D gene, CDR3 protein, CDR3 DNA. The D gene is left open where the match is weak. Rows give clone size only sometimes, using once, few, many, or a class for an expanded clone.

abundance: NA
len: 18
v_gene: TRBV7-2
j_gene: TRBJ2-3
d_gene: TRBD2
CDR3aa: CASSTRGLAGRSTDTQYF
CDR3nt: TGTGCCAGCAGCACCAGGGGACTAGCGGGGAGATCCACAGATACGCAGTATTTT

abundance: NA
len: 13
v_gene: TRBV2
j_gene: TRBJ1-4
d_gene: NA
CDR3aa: CASTSSGWEKLFF
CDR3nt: TGTGCCAGCACTTCTTCGGGATGGGAAAAACTGTTTTTT

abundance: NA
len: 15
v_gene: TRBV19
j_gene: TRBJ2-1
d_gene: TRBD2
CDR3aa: CATTITSGGYNEQFF
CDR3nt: TGTGCCACCACTATTACTAGCGGGGGATACAATGAGCAGTTCTTC

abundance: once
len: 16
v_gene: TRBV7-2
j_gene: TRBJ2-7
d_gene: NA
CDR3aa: CASSYASQSPSLEQYF
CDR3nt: TGTGCCAGCAGCTATGCCAGCCAATCCCCCTCTCTCGAGCAGTACTTC

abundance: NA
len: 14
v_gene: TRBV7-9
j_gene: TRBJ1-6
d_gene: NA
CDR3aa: CASSATVNNSPLHF
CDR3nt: TGTGCCAGCAGCGCGACAGTAAATAATTCACCCCTCCACTTT

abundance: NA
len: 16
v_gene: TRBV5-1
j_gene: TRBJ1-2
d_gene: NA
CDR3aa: CASSSGDGALNYGYTF
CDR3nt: TGCGCCAGCAGCTCGGGGGACGGAGCCCTTAACTATGGCTACACCTTC

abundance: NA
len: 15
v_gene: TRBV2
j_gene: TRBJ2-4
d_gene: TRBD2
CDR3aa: CASSETSGGPNIQYF
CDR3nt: TGTGCCAGCAGTGAGACTAGCGGGGGACCAAACATTCAGTACTTC

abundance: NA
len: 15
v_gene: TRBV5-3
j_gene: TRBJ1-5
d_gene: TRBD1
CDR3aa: CARSFPGQGVVPQHF
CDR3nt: TGTGCCAGAAGCTTTCCAGGACAGGGGGTTGTGCCCCAGCATTTT

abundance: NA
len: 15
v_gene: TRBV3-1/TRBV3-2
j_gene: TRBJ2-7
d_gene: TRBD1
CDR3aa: CASSRGTGGINEQYF
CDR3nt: TGTGCCAGCTCCCGTGGGACAGGGGGAATTAACGAGCAGTACTTC

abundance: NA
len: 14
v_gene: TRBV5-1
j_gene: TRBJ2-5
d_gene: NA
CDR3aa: CASSLGVGGETQYF
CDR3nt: TGCGCCAGCAGCTTGGGGGTTGGGGGCGAGACCCAGTACTTC

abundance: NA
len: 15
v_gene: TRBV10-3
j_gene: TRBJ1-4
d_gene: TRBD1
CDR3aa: CASGTGDSTNEKLFF
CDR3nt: TGTGCCTCTGGGACAGGGGATTCAACTAATGAAAAACTGTTTTTT

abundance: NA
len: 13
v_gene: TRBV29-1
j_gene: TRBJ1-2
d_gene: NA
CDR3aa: CSVEDTGSYGYTF
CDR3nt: TGCAGCGTTGAAGACACAGGTAGCTATGGCTACACCTTC

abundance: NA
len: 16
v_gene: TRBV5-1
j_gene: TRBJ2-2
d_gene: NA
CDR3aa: CASSLGADSNTGELFF
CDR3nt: TGCGCCAGCAGCCTGGGGGCAGACTCGAACACCGGGGAGCTGTTTTTT

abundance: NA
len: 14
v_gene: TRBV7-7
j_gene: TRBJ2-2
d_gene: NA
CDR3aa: CASSLGVDTGELFF
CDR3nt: TGTGCTAGCAGCTTGGGGGTGGACACCGGGGAGCTGTTTTTT

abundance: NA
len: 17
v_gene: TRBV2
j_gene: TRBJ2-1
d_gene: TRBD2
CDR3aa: CASGGTSGAQGYNEQFF
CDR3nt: TGTGCCAGCGGCGGGACTAGCGGGGCCCAGGGGTACAATGAGCAGTTCTTC

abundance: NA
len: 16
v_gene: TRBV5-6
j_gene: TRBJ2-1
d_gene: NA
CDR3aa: CASSLVLSEAYNEQFF
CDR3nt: TGTGCCAGCAGCTTGGTCCTGTCCGAAGCTTACAATGAGCAGTTCTTC

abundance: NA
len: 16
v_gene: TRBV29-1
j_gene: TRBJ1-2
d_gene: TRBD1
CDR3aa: CSVYLRQGGSGYGYTF
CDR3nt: TGCAGCGTTTATTTACGCCAGGGGGGGAGCGGCTATGGCTACACCTTC

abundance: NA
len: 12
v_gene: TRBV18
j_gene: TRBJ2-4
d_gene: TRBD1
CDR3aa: CASSLQGHIQYF
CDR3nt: TGTGCCAGCTCATTACAGGGGCACATTCAGTACTTC

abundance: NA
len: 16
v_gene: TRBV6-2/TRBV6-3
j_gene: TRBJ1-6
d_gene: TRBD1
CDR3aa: CASSYPETGGGAPLHF
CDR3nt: TGTGCCAGCAGTTACCCGGAGACAGGGGGCGGTGCACCCCTCCACTTT

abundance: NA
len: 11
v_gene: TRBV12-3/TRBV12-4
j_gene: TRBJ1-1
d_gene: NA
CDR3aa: CASSRGSEAFF
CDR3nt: TGTGCCAGCTCCAGGGGATCCGAAGCTTTCTTT

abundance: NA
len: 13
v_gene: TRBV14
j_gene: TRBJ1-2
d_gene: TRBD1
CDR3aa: CASSQFQGGGYTF
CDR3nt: TGTGCCAGCAGCCAATTCCAGGGGGGCGGCTACACCTTC

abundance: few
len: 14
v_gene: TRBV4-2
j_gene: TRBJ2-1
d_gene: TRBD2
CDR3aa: CASRGREEFGEQFF
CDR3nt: TGTGCCAGCAGAGGGCGGGAGGAATTCGGTGAGCAGTTCTTC

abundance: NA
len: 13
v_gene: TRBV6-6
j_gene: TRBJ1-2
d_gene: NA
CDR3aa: CASSYRGPTGYTF
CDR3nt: TGTGCCAGCAGTTACAGGGGCCCAACCGGCTACACCTTC

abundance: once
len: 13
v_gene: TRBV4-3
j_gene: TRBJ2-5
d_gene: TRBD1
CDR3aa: CASSPDRAETQYF
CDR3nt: TGCGCCAGCAGCCCCGACAGGGCCGAGACCCAGTACTTC

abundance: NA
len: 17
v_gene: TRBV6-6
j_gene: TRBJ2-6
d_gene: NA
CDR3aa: CASSRQMAGSGANVLTF
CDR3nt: TGTGCCAGCAGTCGACAAATGGCCGGCTCTGGGGCCAACGTCCTGACTTTC

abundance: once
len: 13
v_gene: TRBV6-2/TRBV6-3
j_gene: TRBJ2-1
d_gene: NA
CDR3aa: CASSRPAYNEQFF
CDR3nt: TGTGCCAGCAGTCGACCTGCTTACAATGAGCAGTTCTTC

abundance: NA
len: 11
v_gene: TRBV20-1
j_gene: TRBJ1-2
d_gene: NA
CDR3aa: CSAGPEGGYTF
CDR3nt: TGCAGTGCGGGGCCCGAGGGGGGCTACACCTTC

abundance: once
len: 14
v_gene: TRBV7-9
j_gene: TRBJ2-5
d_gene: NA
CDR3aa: CASSLTPRGETQYF
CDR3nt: TGTGCCAGCAGCTTAACACCCAGAGGGGAGACCCAGTACTTC

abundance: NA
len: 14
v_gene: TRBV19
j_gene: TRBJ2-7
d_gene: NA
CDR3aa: CASSIGDSSYEQYF
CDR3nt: TGTGCCAGTAGTATAGGTGACAGTTCCTACGAGCAGTACTTC